The 3 T cell receptor beta chains presented below share a single source sample, sequenced in a study of lung T cells in sarcoidosis with Löfgren's syndrome. One entry per CDR3 protein results from TCRdb running MiXCR on the reads. Here the sample spans 4,000 or so distinct CDR3 sequences, approximately 20% being singletons. The specimen was CD4+ T cells from bronchoalveolar lavage. All receptors come from a human donor with sarcoidosis (Löfgren's syndrome or another form), or a control subject (not recorded which).

The sample holds many counts of this clonotype. The chain recombines TRBV18 with TRBJ1-4, with D uncertain. In germline, CDR1 is KGHSH, CDR2 LQKENI. This CDR3 spans 15 amino acids. Trimming shortened V by 3 bases and J by 0 bases, and 8 bases separated the two germline ends. The chain's CDR3 is CASSPTTSTNEKLFF. CDR3 coding DNA: TGTGCCAGCTCACCGACGACTTCAACTAATGAAAAACTGTTTTTT.

This clonotype is labeled as medium-sized. The chain carries TRBV28 and TRBJ2-7, with D hard to call. Germline V gives CDR1 MDHEN, CDR2 SYDVKM. The CDR3 sequence is 13 residues long. Trimming removed 5 bases at V and 0 bases at J, with 8 bases between. CDR3 protein: CASSILSSYEQYF. The CDR3 nucleotides are TGTGCCAGCAGTATTTTAAGCTCCTACGAGCAGTACTTC.

This clonotype showed up just a few times. This could be a read error, since a much larger clone is one nucleotide away. The gene calls are TRBV29-1 and TRBJ2-1; D unclear. CDR1 is SQVTM and CDR2 is ANQGSEA in the germline V gene. V lost 4 bases and J lost 6, with 7 bases in between. The CDR3 is 11 residues long. CDR3: CSVGSFNEQFF. DNA for the CDR3: TGCAGCGTTGGCAGTTTCAATGAGCAGTTCTTC.